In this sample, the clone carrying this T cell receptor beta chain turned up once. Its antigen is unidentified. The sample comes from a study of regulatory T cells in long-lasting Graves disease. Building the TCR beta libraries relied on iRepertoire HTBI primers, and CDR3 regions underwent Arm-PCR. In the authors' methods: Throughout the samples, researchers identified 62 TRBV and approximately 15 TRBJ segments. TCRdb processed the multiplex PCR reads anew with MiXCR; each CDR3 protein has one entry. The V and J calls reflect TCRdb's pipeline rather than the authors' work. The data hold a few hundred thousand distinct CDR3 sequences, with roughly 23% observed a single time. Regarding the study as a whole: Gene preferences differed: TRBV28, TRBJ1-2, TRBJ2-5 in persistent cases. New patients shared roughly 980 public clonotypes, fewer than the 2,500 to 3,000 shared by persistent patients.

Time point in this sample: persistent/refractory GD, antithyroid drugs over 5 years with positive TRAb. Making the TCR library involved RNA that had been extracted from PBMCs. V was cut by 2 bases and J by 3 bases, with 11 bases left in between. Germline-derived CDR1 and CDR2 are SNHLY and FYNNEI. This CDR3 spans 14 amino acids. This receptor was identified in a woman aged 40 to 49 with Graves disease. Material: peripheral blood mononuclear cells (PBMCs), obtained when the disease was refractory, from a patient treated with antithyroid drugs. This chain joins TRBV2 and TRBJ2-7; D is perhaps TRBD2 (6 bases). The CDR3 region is CASSELPGLYEQYF. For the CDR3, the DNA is TGTGCCAGCAGTGAACTGCCGGGACTCTACGAGCAGTACTTC.